The following is a TCR beta chain sequence with its context. Antigen specificity is unknown. One end of the junction varies from germline; a read error may be responsible. The use of a sample-barcoded 5' primer and a J-beta primer mix characterized a second PCR of roughly 6 to 11 cycles. Each CDR3 protein is one row after TCRdb ran MiXCR on the 5' RACE reads. The data show 1.4 million or so distinct CDR3 sequences, approximately 43% seen once. CDR1 is DFQATT and CDR2 is SNEGSKA in the germline V gene (reference sequence). This CDR3 spans 12 amino acids. RNA extraction gave at least 5.5 micrograms of total RNA per sample. The sample is drawn from a study of blood T cells in healthy people across ages. The study, taken as a whole, reports: When set beside aged donors, long-lived donors presented more naive CD4+ cells and higher diversity. With age, beta diversity per million T cells declined roughly linearly, significantly by 35 to 40.

Material: blood. The clonotype originates from a woman aged 18-29 years in good health. The V gene is TRBV20-1, the J gene TRBJ1-2; D not resolved. The CDR3 sequence: CSAREEGKGCTF. The CDR3 nucleotides read TGCAGTGCTAGAGAGGAGGGAAAAGGCTGCACCTTC.